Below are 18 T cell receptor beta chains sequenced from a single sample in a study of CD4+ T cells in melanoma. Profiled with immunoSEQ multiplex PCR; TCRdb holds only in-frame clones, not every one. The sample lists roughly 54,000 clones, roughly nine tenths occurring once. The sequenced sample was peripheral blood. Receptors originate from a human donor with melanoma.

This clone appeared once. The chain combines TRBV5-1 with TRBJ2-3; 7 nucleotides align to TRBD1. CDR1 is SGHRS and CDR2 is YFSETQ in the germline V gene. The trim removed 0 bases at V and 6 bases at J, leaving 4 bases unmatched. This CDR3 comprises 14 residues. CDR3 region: CASSLASGGDTQYF. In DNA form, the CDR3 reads TGCGCCAGCAGCTTGGCATCAGGGGGTGATACGCAGTATTTT.

CDR3 coding DNA: TGTGCCAGCAGCCTCCCCATGACCGAAGAGACCCAGTACTTC. Amino acid sequence: CASSLPMTEETQYF. The chain carries TRBV5-5 and TRBJ2-5; D remains unclear. Germline V lookup: CDR1 SGHKS, CDR2 YYEKEE (reference sequence). V was cut by 4 bases and J by 3 bases, with 13 bases left in between. This CDR3 is built from 14 residues.

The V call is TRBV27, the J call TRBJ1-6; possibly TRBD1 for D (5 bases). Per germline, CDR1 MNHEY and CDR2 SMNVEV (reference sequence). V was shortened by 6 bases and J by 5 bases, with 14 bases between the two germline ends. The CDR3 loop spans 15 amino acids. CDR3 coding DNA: TGTGCCAGCAGACGGGGCTGGGCAAATAATTCACCCCTCCACTTT. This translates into CASRRGWANNSPLHF.

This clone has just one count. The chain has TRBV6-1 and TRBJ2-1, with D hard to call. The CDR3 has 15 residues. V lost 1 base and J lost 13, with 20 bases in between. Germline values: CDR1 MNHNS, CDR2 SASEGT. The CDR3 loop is CASSEEEGTGLFQFF. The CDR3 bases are TGTGCCAGCAGTGAAGAGGAAGGAACTGGGCTGTTCCAGTTCTTC.

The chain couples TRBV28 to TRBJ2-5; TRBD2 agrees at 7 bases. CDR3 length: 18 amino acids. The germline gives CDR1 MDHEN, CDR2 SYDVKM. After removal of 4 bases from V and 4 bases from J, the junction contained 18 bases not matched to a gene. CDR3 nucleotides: TGTGCCAGCAGTTCTCCGGTCTGGCGGGGGTTTCTGGGAGAGACCCAGTACTTC. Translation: CASSSPVWRGFLGETQYF.

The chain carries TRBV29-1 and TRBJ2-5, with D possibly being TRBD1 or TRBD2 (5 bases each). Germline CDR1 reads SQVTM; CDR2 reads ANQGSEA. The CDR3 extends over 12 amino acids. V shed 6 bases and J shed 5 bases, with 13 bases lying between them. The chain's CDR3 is CSVRLEGETQYF. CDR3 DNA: TGCAGCGTGAGACTCGAGGGGGAGACCCAGTACTTC.

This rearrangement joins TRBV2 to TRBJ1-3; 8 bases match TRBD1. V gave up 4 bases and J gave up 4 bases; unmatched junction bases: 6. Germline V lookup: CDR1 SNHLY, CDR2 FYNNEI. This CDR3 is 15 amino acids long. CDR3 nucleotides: TGTGCCAGCAGTGTTCCCAGGGGGCAAGGAAACACCATATATTTT. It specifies CASSVPRGQGNTIYF.

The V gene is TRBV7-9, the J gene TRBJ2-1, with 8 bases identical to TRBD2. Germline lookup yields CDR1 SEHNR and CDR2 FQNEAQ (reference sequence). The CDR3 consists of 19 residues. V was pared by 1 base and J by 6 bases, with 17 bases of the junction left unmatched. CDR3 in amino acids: CASSLVLGLSSGTSNEQFF. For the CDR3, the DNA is TGTGCCAGCAGCTTAGTACTAGGTTTGAGTTCCGGGACTAGCAATGAGCAGTTCTTC.

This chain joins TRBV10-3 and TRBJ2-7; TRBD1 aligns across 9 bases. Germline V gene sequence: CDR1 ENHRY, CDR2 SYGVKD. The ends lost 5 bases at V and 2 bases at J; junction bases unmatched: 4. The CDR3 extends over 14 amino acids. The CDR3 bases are TGTGCCATCAGTCCAGGGACAGGGACCTACGAGCAGTACTTC. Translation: CAISPGTGTYEQYF.

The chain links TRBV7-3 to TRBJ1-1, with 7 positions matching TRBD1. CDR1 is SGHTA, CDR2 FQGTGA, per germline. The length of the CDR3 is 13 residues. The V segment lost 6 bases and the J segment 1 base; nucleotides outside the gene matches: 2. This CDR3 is CASRRDRNTEAFF. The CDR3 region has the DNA TGTGCCAGCAGAAGGGACAGGAACACTGAAGCTTTCTTT.

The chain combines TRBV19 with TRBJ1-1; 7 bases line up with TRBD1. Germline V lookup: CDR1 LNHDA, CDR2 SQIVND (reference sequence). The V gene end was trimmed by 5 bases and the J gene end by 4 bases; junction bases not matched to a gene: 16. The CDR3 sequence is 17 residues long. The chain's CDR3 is CASSVVWGLRGPTEAFF. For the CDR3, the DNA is TGTGCCAGTAGTGTCGTTTGGGGCCTTAGGGGGCCCACTGAAGCTTTCTTT.

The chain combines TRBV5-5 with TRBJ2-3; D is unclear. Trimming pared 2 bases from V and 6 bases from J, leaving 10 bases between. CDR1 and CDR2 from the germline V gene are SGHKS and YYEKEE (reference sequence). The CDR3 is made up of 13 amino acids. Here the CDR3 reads CASSFSPMDTQYF. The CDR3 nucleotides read TGTGCCAGCAGCTTTTCTCCTATGGATACGCAGTATTTT.

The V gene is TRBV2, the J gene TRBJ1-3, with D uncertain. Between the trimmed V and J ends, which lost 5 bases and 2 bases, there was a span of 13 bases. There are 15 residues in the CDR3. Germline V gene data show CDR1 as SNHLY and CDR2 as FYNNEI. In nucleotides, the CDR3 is TGTGCCAGCAGTTTTGCCCGGGGAACTGGAAACACCATATATTTT. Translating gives CASSFARGTGNTIYF. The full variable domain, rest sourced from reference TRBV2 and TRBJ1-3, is EPEVTQTPSHQVTQMGQEVILRCVPISNHLYFYWYRQILGQKVEFLVSFYNNEISEKSEIFDDQFSVERPDGSNFTLKIRSTKLEDSAMYFCASSFARGTGNTIYFGEGSWLTVV.

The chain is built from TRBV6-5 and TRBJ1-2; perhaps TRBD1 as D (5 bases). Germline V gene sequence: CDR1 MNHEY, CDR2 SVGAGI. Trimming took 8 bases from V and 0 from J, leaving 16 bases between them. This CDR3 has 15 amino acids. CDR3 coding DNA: TGTGCCAGCTCTCAAGACAGTTGGGCTAACTATGGCTACACCTTC. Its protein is CASSQDSWANYGYTF.

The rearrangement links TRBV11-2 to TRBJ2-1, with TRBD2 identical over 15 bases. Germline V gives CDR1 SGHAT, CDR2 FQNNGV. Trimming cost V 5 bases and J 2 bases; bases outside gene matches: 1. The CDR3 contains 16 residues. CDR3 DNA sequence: TGTGCCAGCAGCAGGACTAGCGGGGGGGCCTACAATGAGCAGTTCTTC. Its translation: CASSRTSGGAYNEQFF.

The DNA of the CDR3 is TGTGCCAGCAGTGAACCTCCCTGGCGGCAGCAGGAAAAACTGTTTTTT. Translating gives CASSEPPWRQQEKLFF. The gene calls are TRBV6-1 and TRBJ1-4; no clear D gene. The germline CDR1 and CDR2 sequences are MNHNS and SASEGT. This CDR3 has 16 amino acids. V was clipped by 2 bases and J by 8 bases, with 18 bases between them.

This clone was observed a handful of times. CDR3 protein: CAWSVMNTEAFF. Written as DNA, the CDR3 is TGTGCCTGGAGTGTCATGAACACTGAAGCTTTCTTT. The chain carries TRBV30 and TRBJ1-1; D gene ambiguous. Germline V lookup: CDR1 GTSNPN, CDR2 SVGIG (reference sequence). The CDR3 loop spans 12 amino acids. Trimming removed 0 bases at V and 0 bases at J, with 2 bases between.

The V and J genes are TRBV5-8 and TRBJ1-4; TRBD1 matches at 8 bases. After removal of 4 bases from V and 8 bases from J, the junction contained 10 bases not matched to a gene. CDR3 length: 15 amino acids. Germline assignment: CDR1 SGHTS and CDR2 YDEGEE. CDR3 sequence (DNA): TGTGCCAGCAGCGCGGTGGGACAGGTTTGGGAAAAACTGTTTTTT. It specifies CASSAVGQVWEKLFF.